The 19 T cell receptor beta chains below were found in one sample sequenced in a study of CD8 T cells in ankylosing spondylitis. TCRdb independently ran MiXCR on the 5' RACE reads; one entry per CDR3 protein. The table has 150,000 to 200,000 distinct CDR3 sequences, approximately 10% seen once. Sequencing was performed on blood, either unsorted or a sorted T cell fraction (not recorded which). These TCRs come from a male donor with ankylosing spondylitis or in good health (not recorded which).

This clonotype occurred a few times. This sequence joins TRBV15 and TRBJ2-1; D is uncertain. The CDR3 extends over 13 amino acids. The V gene's germline CDR1 is LNHNV and CDR2 YYDKDF (reference sequence). V lost 0 bases and J 7 bases, leaving 7 bases between the germline ends. Here the CDR3 reads CATSREEVNEQFF. CDR3 sequence (DNA): TGTGCCACCAGCAGAGAGGAAGTTAATGAGCAGTTCTTC.

This clonotype was detected a few times. The rearrangement uses TRBV11-1 and TRBJ2-7; D gene unclear. The V gene lost 5 bases and the J gene lost 0 bases, with 8 bases spanning the gap. Germline V gene lookup returns CDR1 SGHAT and CDR2 FQDESV (reference sequence). The CDR3 length is 13 residues. CDR3 coding DNA: TGTGCCAGCAGCCTCGACGTCTCCTACGAGCAGTACTTC. Its protein is CASSLDVSYEQYF.

The chain employs TRBV24-1 and TRBJ2-2; 11 bases match TRBD1. The germline gives CDR1 KGHDR, CDR2 SFDVKD. V was pared by 1 base and J by 4 bases, with 7 bases of the junction left unmatched. The CDR3 is 18 residues long. In nucleotides, the CDR3 is TGTGCCACCAGTGATTTCTACGGACAGGGGGCTAGCACCGGGGAGCTGTTTTTT. It encodes CATSDFYGQGASTGELFF.

V and J are TRBV6-1 and TRBJ2-2; 9 positions match TRBD2. This CDR3 is 17 amino acids long. The J segment lost 5 bases and the V segment lost 5 bases, leaving 12 bases of the junction unmatched. Per the germline V gene, CDR1 is MNHNS and CDR2 is SASEGT. The CDR3 protein is CASSPGLAAGGTGELFF. CDR3 nucleotide sequence: TGTGCCAGCAGTCCCGGACTAGCAGCGGGGGGTACCGGGGAGCTGTTTTTT.

This clonotype came up many times. J is TRBJ2-1 and V is TRBV4-3; perhaps D is TRBD1 or TRBD2 (5 bases each). The CDR3 has 14 amino acids. In germline, CDR1 is LGHNA, CDR2 YSLEER. With 0 bases removed from V and 8 bases from J, the gap between germline ends came to 11 bases. The CDR3 spells CASSQDRSGHEQFF. The CDR3 nucleotides read TGCGCCAGCAGCCAAGATAGGTCGGGGCATGAGCAGTTCTTC.

The sample holds many counts of this clonotype. The chain recombines TRBV4-3 with TRBJ2-5; TRBD2 matches 12 bases. CDR1 is LGHNA and CDR2 is YSLEER in the germline V gene. The CDR3 sequence is 14 residues long. Trimming took 5 bases from V and 5 from J; bases not matched to a gene: 3. Written as DNA, the CDR3 is TGCGCCAGCAGCTCAGGACTAGCGGGGGAGACCCAGTACTTC. It codes for CASSSGLAGETQYF.

CDR3 in DNA: TGTGCCAGCAGTTGGGGACTAGCGGGCCTCCCCCCAAATGAGCAGTTCTTC. It encodes CASSWGLAGLPPNEQFF. V and J are TRBV6-5 and TRBJ2-1; 12 nucleotides agree with TRBD2. The CDR3 totals 17 residues. The ends lost 4 bases at V and 7 bases at J; junction bases unmatched: 11. The germline V gene encodes CDR1 MNHEY and CDR2 SVGAGI.

This clonotype was counted a few times. The chain carries TRBV11-2 and TRBJ1-1, with D hard to call. The germline CDR1 and CDR2 sequences are SGHAT and FQNNGV. This CDR3 has 13 amino acids. Trimming took 2 bases from V and 3 from J, leaving 7 bases between them. The CDR3 DNA reads as TGTGCCAGCAGCTTATTAAGGGACACTGAAGCTTTCTTT. It encodes CASSLLRDTEAFF.

This clonotype has ten or more counts. The chain combines TRBV18 with TRBJ2-1, with D possibly matching TRBD1 (5 bases). The V gene lost 3 bases and the J gene lost 4 bases, with 13 bases spanning the gap. This CDR3 spans 15 amino acids. Germline assignment: CDR1 KGHSH and CDR2 LQKENI. Here the CDR3 reads CASSPGRRFYNEQFF. Here the CDR3 DNA reads TGTGCCAGCTCACCGGGGCGGAGATTTTACAATGAGCAGTTCTTC.

The chain combines TRBV7-9 with TRBJ2-7; D remains unclear. V lost 2 bases and J lost 6, with 8 bases in between. Germline CDR1 is SEHNR and CDR2 is FQNEAQ (reference sequence). This CDR3 is built from 12 residues. The CDR3 here is CASSLSSLEQYF. CDR3 in DNA: TGTGCCAGCAGCTTATCCTCTCTCGAGCAGTACTTC. Full variable domain (remainder filled in from reference TRBV7-9 and TRBJ2-7): DTGVSQNPRHKITKRGQNVTFRCDPISEHNRLYWYRQTLGQGPEFLTYFQNEAQLEKSRLLSDRFSAERPKGSFSTLEIQRTEQGDSAMYLCASSLSSLEQYFGPGTRLTVT.

This clonotype was counted at least ten times. The chain has TRBV12-3 or TRBV12-4 and TRBJ2-2, with 9 bases identical to TRBD1. This CDR3 spans 15 amino acids. The trim removed 3 bases at V and 7 bases at J, leaving 6 bases unmatched. In nucleotides, the CDR3 is TGTGCCAGCAGTTTTGGGACAGGGTCAATCGGGGAGCTGTTTTTT. Its protein product is CASSFGTGSIGELFF.

This clonotype was seen a handful of times. The rearrangement joins TRBV12-3 or TRBV12-4 to TRBJ2-5, with 9 bases fitting TRBD1. The CDR3 extends over 15 amino acids. With 7 bases clipped from V and 5 bases from J, the junction kept 11 bases outside the gene matches. The DNA of the CDR3 is TGTGCCAGCACCTTTTCGACAGGGGGAGAGGAGACCCAGTACTTC. Translation: CASTFSTGGEETQYF.

This clonotype has ten or more counts. The gene calls are TRBV11-2 and TRBJ2-7, with 7 bases identical to TRBD2. CDR1 is SGHAT and CDR2 is FQNNGV in the germline V gene. The CDR3 length is 13 residues. J gave up 4 bases and V 5 bases, and 5 bases lay outside the gene matches. The CDR3 reads CASSPRGRYEQYF. In DNA form, the CDR3 reads TGTGCCAGCAGCCCTCGCGGGAGATACGAGCAGTACTTC.

This clonotype was seen many times. V gene TRBV20-1 combines with J gene TRBJ2-1; 9 bases align to TRBD1. The germline CDR1 and CDR2 sequences are DFQATT and SNEGSKA (reference sequence). J was trimmed by 2 bases and V by 6 bases; bases with no gene match: 11. The CDR3 loop spans 16 amino acids. CDR3 protein: CSALGQGREAYNEQFF. The CDR3 nucleotides are TGCAGTGCCCTGGGACAGGGCCGGGAGGCCTACAATGAGCAGTTCTTC.

This clonotype was detected ten times or more. The genes are TRBV20-1 and TRBJ2-3; D uncertain. The CDR3 is 12 amino acids. The V end was cut by 1 base, the J end by 6 bases, with 8 bases between. Germline CDR1 is DFQATT and CDR2 is SNEGSKA (reference sequence). DNA of the CDR3: TGCAGTGCTAGAGGTTTAGGCGATACGCAGTATTTT. Encoded protein: CSARGLGDTQYF.

The chain couples TRBV4-2 to TRBJ2-3, with D hard to call. Germline assignment: CDR1 LGHNA and CDR2 YNFKEQ. The CDR3 contains 15 residues. Trimming cost V 1 base and J 4 bases, with 12 bases left between them. The CDR3 nucleotides are TGTGCCAGCAGCCAAGCGGGCCATGAGGCAGATACGCAGTATTTT. It encodes CASSQAGHEADTQYF.

Only a few counts were recorded for this clonotype. V and J are TRBV18 and TRBJ1-1; a weak D match, TRBD1 (5 bases). The V gene's germline CDR1 is KGHSH and CDR2 LQKENI. Deletions cut 3 bases from V and 6 bases from J, with 8 bases between. The CDR3 sequence is 12 residues long. CDR3 sequence (DNA): TGTGCCAGCTCACCCCGACAGTCTGAAGCTTTCTTT. Protein: CASSPRQSEAFF.

CDR3 protein: CSASRMDYQETQYF. The CDR3 coding sequence is TGCAGTGCTAGTCGGATGGATTACCAAGAGACCCAGTACTTC. The V gene is TRBV20-1, the J gene TRBJ2-5; D not resolved. CDR3 length: 14 residues. Germline V gene lookup returns CDR1 DFQATT and CDR2 SNEGSKA (reference sequence). The V end lost 3 bases, the J end lost 0 bases, and 11 bases lay between the germline ends.

This sequence joins TRBV12-5 and TRBJ2-7; 8 bases align to TRBD1. The CDR3 has 14 residues. Germline V CDR1 and CDR2: LGHNT, FRNRAP. The junction had 3 bases not matched to a gene; V was cut back by 4 bases and J by 1 base. CDR3 sequence: CASGWTGNSYEQYF. CDR3 nucleotide sequence: TGTGCTAGTGGTTGGACAGGGAATTCCTACGAGCAGTACTTC. Variable domain in full (rest from reference TRBV12-5 and TRBJ2-7): DARVTQTPRHKVTEMGQEVTMRCQPILGHNTVFWYRQTMMQGLELLAYFRNRAPLDDSGMPKDRFSAEMPDATLATLKIQPSEPRDSAVYFCASGWTGNSYEQYFGPGTRLTVT.